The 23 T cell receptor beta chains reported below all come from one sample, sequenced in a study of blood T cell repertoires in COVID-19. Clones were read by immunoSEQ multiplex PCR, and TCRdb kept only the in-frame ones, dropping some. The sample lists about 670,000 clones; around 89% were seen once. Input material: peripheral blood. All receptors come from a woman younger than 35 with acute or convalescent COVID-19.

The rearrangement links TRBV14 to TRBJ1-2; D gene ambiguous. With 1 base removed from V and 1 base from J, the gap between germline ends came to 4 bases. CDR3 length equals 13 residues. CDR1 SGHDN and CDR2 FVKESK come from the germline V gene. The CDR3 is CASSQALNYGYTF. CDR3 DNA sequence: TGTGCCAGCAGCCAAGCACTTAACTATGGCTACACCTTC.

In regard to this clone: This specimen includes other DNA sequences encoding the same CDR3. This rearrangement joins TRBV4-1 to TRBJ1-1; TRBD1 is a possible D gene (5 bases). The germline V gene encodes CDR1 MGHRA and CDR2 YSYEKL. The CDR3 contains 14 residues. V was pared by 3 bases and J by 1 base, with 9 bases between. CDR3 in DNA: TGCGCCAGCAGCCATCCGGGGGGGAACACTGAAGCTTTCTTT. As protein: CASSHPGGNTEAFF.

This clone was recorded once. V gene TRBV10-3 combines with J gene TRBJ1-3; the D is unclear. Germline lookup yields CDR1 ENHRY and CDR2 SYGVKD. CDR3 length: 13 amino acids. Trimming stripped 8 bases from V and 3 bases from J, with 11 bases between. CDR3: CAIGGRGGNTIYF. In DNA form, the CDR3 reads TGTGCCATCGGAGGTCGCGGTGGAAACACCATATATTTT.

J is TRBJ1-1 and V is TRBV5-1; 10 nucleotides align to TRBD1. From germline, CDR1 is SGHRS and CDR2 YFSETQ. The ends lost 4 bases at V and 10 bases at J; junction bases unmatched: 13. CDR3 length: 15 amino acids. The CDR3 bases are TGCGCCAGCAGCCCACTAGCCGGGACAGGGGCGGTAGCTTTCTTT. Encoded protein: CASSPLAGTGAVAFF.

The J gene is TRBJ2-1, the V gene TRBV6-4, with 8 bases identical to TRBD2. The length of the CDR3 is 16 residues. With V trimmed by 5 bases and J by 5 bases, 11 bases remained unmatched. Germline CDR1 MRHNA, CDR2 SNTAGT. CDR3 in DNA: TGTGCCAGCAGTCCATCCCAACTAGCGGATCACAATGAGCAGTTCTTC. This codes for CASSPSQLADHNEQFF.

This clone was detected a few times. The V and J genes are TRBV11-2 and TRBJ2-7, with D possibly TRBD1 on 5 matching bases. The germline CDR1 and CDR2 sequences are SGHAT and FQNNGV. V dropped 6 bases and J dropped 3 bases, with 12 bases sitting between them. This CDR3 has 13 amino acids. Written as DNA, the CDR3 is TGTGCCAGCAGGCGTACAGGTTACTACGAGCAGTACTTC. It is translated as CASRRTGYYEQYF.

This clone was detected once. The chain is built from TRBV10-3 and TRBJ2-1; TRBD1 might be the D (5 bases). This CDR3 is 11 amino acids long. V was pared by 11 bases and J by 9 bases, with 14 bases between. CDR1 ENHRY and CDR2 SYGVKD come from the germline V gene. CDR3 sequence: CAHAQGFEQFF. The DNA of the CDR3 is TGTGCCCATGCTCAGGGATTTGAGCAGTTCTTC.

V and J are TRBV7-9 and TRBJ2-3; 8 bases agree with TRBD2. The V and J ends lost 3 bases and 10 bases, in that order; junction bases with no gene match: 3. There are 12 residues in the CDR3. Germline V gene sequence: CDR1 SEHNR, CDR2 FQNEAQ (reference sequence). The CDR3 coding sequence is TGTGCCAGCAGCTTTAGCGGGGTCGCGCAGTATTTT. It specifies CASSFSGVAQYF.

The CDR3 DNA sequence: TGTGCCAGCAGAAGGGACAGGGGAGGTCAGCCCCAGCATTTT. Translating gives CASRRDRGGQPQHF. The chain couples TRBV6-5 to TRBJ1-5; the match to TRBD1 covers 10 bases. Germline V lookup: CDR1 MNHEY, CDR2 SVGAGI. V lost 6 bases, J lost 6 bases, and 5 bases stayed unmatched. The CDR3 has 14 amino acids.

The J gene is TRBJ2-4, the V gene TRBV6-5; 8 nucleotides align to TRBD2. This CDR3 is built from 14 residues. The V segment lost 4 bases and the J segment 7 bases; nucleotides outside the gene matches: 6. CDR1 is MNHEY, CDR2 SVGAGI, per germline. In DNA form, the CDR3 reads TGTGCCAGCAGTTCTTCCGGGAGGGGGAACATTCAGTACTTC. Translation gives CASSSSGRGNIQYF.

The CDR3 loop reads CASSNRVTGELFF. The DNA for the CDR3 is TGTGCCAGTAGTAACAGGGTCACCGGGGAGCTGTTTTTT. The chain couples TRBV19 to TRBJ2-2, with D possibly being TRBD1 (6 bases). Trimming cost V 4 bases and J 4 bases, with 7 bases left between them. Germline loops: CDR1 LNHDA, CDR2 SQIVND (reference sequence). The CDR3 runs to 13 residues. Complete variable domain (other parts from reference TRBV19 and TRBJ2-2): DGGITQSPKYLFRKEGQNVTLSCEQNLNHDAMYWYRQDPGQGLRLIYYSQIVNDFQKGDIAEGYSVSREKKESFPLTVTSAQKNPTAFYLCASSNRVTGELFFGEGSRLTVL.

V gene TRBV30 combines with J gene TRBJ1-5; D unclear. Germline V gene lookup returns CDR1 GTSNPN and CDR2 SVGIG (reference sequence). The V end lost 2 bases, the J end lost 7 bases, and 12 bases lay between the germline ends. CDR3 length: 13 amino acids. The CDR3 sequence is CAWSLDSTQPQHF. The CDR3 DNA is TGTGCCTGGAGTTTAGACTCGACGCAGCCCCAGCATTTT.

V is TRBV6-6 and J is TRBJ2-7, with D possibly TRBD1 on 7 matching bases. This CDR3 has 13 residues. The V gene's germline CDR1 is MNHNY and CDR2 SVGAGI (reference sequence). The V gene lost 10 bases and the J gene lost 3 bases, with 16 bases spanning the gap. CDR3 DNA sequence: TGTGCCACCTGGGGGGACAGTCACTACGAGCAGTACTTC. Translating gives CATWGDSHYEQYF.

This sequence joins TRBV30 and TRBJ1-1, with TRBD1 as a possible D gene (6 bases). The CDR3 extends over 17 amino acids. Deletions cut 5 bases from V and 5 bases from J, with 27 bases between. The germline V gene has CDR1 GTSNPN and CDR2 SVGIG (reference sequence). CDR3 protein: CAWGRGRPGRLSTEAFF. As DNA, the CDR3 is TGTGCCTGGGGGAGGGGGAGACCGGGACGCCTTAGTACTGAAGCTTTCTTT.

The CDR3 region has the DNA TGTGCCAGCAGTCTGACAGGGGCTGGGGCCAACGTCCTGACTTTC. Its translation is CASSLTGAGANVLTF. J is TRBJ2-6 and V is TRBV7-9; 8 bases fit TRBD1. The germline gives CDR1 SEHNR, CDR2 FQNEAQ (reference sequence). This CDR3 region has 15 residues. The ends lost 6 bases at V and 2 bases at J; junction bases unmatched: 3.

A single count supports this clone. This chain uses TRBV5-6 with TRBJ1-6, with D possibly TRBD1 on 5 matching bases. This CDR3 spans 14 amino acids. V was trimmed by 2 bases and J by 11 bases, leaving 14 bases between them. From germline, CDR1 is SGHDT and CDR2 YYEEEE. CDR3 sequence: CASSFAGNVPPLHF. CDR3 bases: TGTGCCAGCAGCTTCGCAGGGAATGTGCCACCCCTCCACTTT.

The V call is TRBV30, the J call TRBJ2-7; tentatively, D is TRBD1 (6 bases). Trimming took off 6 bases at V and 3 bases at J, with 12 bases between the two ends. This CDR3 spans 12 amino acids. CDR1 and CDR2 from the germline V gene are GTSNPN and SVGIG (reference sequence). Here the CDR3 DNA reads TGTGCCTGTTCCGGACAGCACTACGAGCAGTACTTC. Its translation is CACSGQHYEQYF.

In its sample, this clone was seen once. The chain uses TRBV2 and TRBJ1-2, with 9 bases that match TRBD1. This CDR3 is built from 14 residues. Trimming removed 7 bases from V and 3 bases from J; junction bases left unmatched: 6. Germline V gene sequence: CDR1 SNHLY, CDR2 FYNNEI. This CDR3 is CASNLQGAHYGYTF. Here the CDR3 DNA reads TGTGCCAGCAACCTACAGGGGGCACACTATGGCTACACCTTC.

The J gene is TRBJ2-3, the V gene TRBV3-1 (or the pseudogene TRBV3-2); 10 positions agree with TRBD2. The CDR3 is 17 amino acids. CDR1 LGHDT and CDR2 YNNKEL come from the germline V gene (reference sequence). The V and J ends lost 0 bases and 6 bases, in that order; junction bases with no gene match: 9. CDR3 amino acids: CASSQDPSGGGPDTQYF. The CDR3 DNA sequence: TGTGCCAGCAGCCAAGACCCGAGCGGGGGGGGACCGGATACGCAGTATTTT.

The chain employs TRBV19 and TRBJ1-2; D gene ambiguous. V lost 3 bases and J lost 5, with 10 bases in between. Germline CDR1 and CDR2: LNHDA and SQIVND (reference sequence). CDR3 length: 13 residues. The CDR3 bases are TGTGCCAGTAGTATCCCCGGGAAATATGGCTACACCTTC. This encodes CASSIPGKYGYTF.

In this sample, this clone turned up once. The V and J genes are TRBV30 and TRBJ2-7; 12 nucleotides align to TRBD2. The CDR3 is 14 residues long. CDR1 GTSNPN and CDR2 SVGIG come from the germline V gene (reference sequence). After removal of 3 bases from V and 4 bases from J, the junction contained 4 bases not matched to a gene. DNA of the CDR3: TGTGCCTGGAGCGGACTAGCGGGGAAGTACGAGCAGTACTTC. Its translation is CAWSGLAGKYEQYF. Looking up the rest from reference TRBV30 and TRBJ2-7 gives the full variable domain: SQTIHQWPATLVQPVGSPLSLECTVEGTSNPNLYWYRQAAGRGLQLLFYSVGIGQISSEVPQNLSASRPQDRQFILSSKKLLLSDSGFYLCAWSGLAGKYEQYFGPGTRLTVT.

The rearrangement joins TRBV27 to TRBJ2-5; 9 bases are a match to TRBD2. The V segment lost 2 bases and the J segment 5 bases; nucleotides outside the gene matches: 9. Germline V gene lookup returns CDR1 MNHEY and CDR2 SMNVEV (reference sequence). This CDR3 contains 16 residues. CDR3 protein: CASSLATSGPLETQYF. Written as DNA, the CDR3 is TGTGCCAGCAGTTTAGCGACTAGCGGACCCCTTGAGACCCAGTACTTC.

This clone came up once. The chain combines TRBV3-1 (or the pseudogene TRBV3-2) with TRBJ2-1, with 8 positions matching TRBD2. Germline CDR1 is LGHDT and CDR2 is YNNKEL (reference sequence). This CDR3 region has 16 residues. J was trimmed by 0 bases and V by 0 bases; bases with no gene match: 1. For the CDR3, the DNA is TGTGCCAGCAGCCAAGAAAGCGGGAGCTCCTACAATGAGCAGTTCTTC. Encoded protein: CASSQESGSSYNEQFF.